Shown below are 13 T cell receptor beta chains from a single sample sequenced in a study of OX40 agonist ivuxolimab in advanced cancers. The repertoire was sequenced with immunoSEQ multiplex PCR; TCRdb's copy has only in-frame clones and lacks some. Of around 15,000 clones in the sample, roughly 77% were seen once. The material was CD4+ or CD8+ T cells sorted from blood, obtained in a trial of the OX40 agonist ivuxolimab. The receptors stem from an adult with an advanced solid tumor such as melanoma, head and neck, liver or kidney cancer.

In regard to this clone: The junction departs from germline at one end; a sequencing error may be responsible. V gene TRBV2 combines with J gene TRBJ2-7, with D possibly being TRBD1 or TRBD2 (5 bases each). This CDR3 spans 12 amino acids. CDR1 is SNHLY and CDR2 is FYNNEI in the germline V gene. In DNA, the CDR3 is TGTGCCAGCAGTGAAGCCCCTCTAGAGGGGAACTTC. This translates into CASSEAPLEGNF.

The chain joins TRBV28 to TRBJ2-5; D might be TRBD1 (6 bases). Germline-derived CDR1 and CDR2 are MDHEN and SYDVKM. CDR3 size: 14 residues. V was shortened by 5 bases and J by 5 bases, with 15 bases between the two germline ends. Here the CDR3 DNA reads TGTGCCAGCAGTCCAGGGGCGGTGCGGGAGACCCAGTACTTC. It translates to CASSPGAVRETQYF.

The CDR3 DNA is TGTGCCTGGAGTGCCGGACAGGGCTACTATGGCTACACCTTC. This sequence encodes CAWSAGQGYYGYTF. V is TRBV30 and J is TRBJ1-2, with 8 positions matching TRBD1. The junction had 4 bases not matched to a gene; V was cut back by 1 base and J by 3 bases. CDR1 and CDR2 from the germline V gene are GTSNPN and SVGIG (reference sequence). The CDR3 runs 14 residues.

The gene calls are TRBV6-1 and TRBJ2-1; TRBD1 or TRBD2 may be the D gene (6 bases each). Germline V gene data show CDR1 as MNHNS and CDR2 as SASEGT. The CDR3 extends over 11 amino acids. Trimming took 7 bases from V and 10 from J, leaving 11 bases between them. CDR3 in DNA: TGTGCCAGCACCGGGGGCGGAGAGCAGTTCTTC. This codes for CASTGGGEQFF.

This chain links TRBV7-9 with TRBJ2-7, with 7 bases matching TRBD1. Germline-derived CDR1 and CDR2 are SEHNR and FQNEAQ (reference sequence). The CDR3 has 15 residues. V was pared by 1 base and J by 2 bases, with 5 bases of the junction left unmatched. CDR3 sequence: CASSLDEQGTYEQYF. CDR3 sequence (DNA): TGTGCCAGCAGCTTAGACGAACAGGGGACCTACGAGCAGTACTTC.

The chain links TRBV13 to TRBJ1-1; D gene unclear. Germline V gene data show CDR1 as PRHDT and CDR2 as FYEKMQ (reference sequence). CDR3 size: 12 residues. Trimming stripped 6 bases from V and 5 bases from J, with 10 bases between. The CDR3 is CASRGGGTEAFF. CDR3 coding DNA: TGTGCCAGCAGGGGTGGAGGGACTGAAGCTTTCTTT.

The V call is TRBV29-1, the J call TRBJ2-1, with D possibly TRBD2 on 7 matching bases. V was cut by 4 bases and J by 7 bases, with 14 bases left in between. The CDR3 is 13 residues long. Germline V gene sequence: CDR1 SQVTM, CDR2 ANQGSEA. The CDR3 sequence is CSVAGGGGNEQFF. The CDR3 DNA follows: TGCAGCGTTGCTGGGGGAGGGGGGAATGAGCAGTTCTTC.

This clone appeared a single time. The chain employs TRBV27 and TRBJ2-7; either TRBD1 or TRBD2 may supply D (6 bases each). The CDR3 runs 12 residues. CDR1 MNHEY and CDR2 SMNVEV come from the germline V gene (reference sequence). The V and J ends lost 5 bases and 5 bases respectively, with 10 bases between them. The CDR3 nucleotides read TGTGCCAGCAGTGGGGGGCTCCACGAGCAGTACTTC. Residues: CASSGGLHEQYF.

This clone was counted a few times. The CDR3 loop reads CASSPIAGAPLEQYF. The CDR3 DNA follows: TGTGCCAGCAGTCCGATAGCGGGGGCCCCTTTAGAGCAGTACTTC. The chain couples TRBV6-1 to TRBJ2-7; 9 bases fit TRBD2. CDR3 size: 15 residues. The V gene end was trimmed by 5 bases and the J gene end by 7 bases; junction bases not matched to a gene: 12. Germline CDR1 and CDR2: MNHNS and SASEGT.

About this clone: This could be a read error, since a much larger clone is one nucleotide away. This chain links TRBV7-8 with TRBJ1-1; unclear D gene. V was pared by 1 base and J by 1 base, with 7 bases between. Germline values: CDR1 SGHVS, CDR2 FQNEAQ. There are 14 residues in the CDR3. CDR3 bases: TGTGCCAGCAGCTTAGGCTTCGGGAACACTGAAGCTTTCTTT. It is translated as CASSLGFGNTEAFF.

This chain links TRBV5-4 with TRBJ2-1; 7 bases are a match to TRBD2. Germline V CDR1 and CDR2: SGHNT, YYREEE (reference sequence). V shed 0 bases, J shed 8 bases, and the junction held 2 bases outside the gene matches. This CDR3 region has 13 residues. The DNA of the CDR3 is TGTGCCAGCAGCTTGGGACTAGCCGATGAGCAGTTCTTC. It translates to CASSLGLADEQFF.

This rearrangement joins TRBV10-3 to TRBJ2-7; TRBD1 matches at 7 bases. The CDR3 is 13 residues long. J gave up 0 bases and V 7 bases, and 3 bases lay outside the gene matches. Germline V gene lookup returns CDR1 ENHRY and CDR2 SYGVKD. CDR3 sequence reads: CAITGDSSYEQYF. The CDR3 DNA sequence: TGTGCCATCACTGGGGACAGCTCCTACGAGCAGTACTTC.

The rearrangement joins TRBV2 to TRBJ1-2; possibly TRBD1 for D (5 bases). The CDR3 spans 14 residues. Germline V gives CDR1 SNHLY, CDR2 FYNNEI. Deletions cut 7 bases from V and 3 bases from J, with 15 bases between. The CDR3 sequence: CASKTGRRDYGYTF. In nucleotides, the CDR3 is TGTGCCAGCAAGACGGGGCGCCGGGACTATGGCTACACCTTC.